This T cell receptor (beta chain) originates from a study of early T cells in non-severe SARS-CoV-2 infection. MiXCR, run by TCRdb on the 5' RACE reads, gives a single entry per CDR3 protein. The sample consists of 70,000 to 85,000 distinct CDR3 sequences, about 5% of them appearing once. This clonotype was observed at least ten times. The germline V gene has CDR1 MNHNY and CDR2 SVGAGI (reference sequence). V dropped 8 bases and J dropped 7 bases, with 11 bases sitting between them. The CDR3 is 11 residues long. The sequencing here drew on whole blood, taken at baseline. The chain has TRBV6-6 and TRBJ1-1, with D maybe TRBD1 (5 bases). This TCR derives from an adult who was a healthcare worker with PCR-confirmed SARS-CoV-2 infection or an uninfected control (not recorded which). CDR3 nucleotide sequence: TGTGCCAGCCACAACAGGAATGAAGCTTTCTTT. Amino acids: CASHNRNEAFF.